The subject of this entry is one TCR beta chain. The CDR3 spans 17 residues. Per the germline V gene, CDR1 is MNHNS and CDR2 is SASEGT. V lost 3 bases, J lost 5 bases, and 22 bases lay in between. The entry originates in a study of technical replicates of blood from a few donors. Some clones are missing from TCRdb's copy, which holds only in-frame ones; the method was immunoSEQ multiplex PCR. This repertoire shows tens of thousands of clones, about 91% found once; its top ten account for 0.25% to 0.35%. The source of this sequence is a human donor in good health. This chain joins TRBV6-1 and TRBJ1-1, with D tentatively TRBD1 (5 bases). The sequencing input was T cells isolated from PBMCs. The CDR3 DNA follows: TGTGCCAGCAGTGAGAGCTTAAATAGTGGGGGGTGGACTGAAGCTTTCTTT. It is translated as CASSESLNSGGWTEAFF.